Shown below are 20 T cell receptor beta chains from a single sample sequenced in a study of T cell repertoires in cytomegalovirus infection. TCRdb recomputed calls from the reads with MiXCR, one row per CDR3 protein. The repertoire holds about 150,000 distinct CDR3 sequences, with 23% as singletons. The sequencing sample was made of PBMCs. The receptors derive from a human donor in good health (CMV status not recorded). Some clones in this sample may be carry-over from other donors' samples.

With respect to this clonotype: Since a much larger clone is just one base distant, this may be a read error. The chain combines TRBV7-8 with TRBJ2-5; 7 nucleotides agree with TRBD1. The J segment lost 4 bases and the V segment lost 2 bases, leaving 10 bases of the junction unmatched. From germline, CDR1 is SGHVS and CDR2 FQNEAQ. This CDR3 comprises 16 residues. Here the CDR3 DNA reads TGTGCCAGCAGCTTATGGTTCAGGGGGTCCCGAGAGACCCAGTACTTC. Translating it yields CASSLWFRGSRETQYF.

Many counts were recorded for this clonotype. As DNA, the CDR3 is TGTGCCAGCAGCTTAGATATGGCTTCGAACACTGAAGCTTTCTTT. Protein sequence: CASSLDMASNTEAFF. The chain links TRBV7-2 to TRBJ1-1; D not certain. CDR1 and CDR2 from the germline V gene are SGHTA and FQGNSA. The CDR3 covers 15 residues. Trimming cost V 1 base and J 1 base, with 10 bases left between them.

This clonotype has at least ten counts. The CDR3 is CASSSRDSGNEQFF. CDR3 nucleotides: TGTGCCAGCAGTTCCCGAGATAGCGGCAATGAGCAGTTCTTC. The J gene is TRBJ2-1, the V gene TRBV27; a possible D gene is TRBD2 (6 bases). Looked up from germline, CDR1 is MNHEY and CDR2 is SMNVEV (reference sequence). Between the trimmed V and J ends, which lost 4 bases and 6 bases, there was a span of 13 bases. This CDR3 region has 14 residues.

This clonotype was seen more than once but under ten times. The chain combines TRBV28 with TRBJ1-5, with D uncertain. Germline CDR1 is MDHEN and CDR2 is SYDVKM. The CDR3 has 12 residues. Trimming pared 1 base from V and 12 bases from J, leaving 10 bases between. The CDR3 reads CASSLSTPGQHF. CDR3 DNA: TGTGCCAGCAGTTTATCGACCCCCGGCCAGCATTTT.

This chain links TRBV27 with TRBJ2-2; D tentatively fits TRBD1 or TRBD2 (5 bases each). Germline V gene data show CDR1 as MNHEY and CDR2 as SMNVEV (reference sequence). CDR3 size: 16 residues. V lost 0 bases and J 4 bases, leaving 12 bases between the germline ends. The DNA of the CDR3 is TGTGCCAGCAGTTTATCGGTGGGGGTGGGCACCGGGGAGCTGTTTTTT. This translates into CASSLSVGVGTGELFF.

The chain couples TRBV7-3 to TRBJ2-1, with TRBD2 matching 9 bases. The J segment lost 4 bases and the V segment lost 2 bases, leaving 3 bases of the junction unmatched. The V gene's germline CDR1 is SGHTA and CDR2 FQGTGA. The CDR3 runs 15 residues. In nucleotides, the CDR3 is TGTGCCAGCAGCTTAGGCGGGAGGGGTTACAATGAGCAGTTCTTC. It is translated as CASSLGGRGYNEQFF.

This clonotype has ten or more counts. The rearrangement joins TRBV4-3 to TRBJ1-4; 8 bases match TRBD1. Germline V gene lookup returns CDR1 LGHNA and CDR2 YSLEER. The trim removed 0 bases at V and 8 bases at J, leaving 5 bases unmatched. This CDR3 contains 15 residues. The chain's CDR3 is CASSQEDRGREKLFF. The CDR3 DNA reads as TGCGCCAGCAGCCAAGAAGACAGGGGACGAGAAAAACTGTTTTTT.

Comment on this clonotype: A read error may account for a junction end that differs from germline. V usage is TRBV18 and J usage is TRBJ1-1; D gene uncertain. The CDR3 runs 11 residues. The germline V gene has CDR1 KGHSH and CDR2 LQKENI. CDR3 nucleotide sequence: TGTGCCAGCTCACCCTTATCTGAAGCTTTATTT. Its protein is CASSPLSEALF.

This clonotype was detected a few times. V is TRBV28 and J is TRBJ2-1; 8 bases are a match to TRBD2. This CDR3 contains 15 residues. Germline CDR1 and CDR2: MDHEN and SYDVKM. V trimming: 8 bases; J trimming: 4 bases; junction bases outside the gene matches: 10. CDR3 nucleotides: TGTGCCAGCCGAACCTTTAGCGGGATGTACAATGAGCAGTTCTTC. This encodes CASRTFSGMYNEQFF.

This clonotype was recorded many times. V is TRBV7-8 and J is TRBJ2-1, with TRBD2 matching over 10 bases. Per germline, CDR1 SGHVS and CDR2 FQNEAQ. J lost 13 bases, V lost 5 bases, and 5 bases had no gene match. The CDR3 is 12 amino acids. CDR3 in DNA: TGTGCCAGCAGCCCTAGCGGGGGTGCACAGTTCTTC. Residues: CASSPSGGAQFF.

This clonotype has at least ten counts. The chain carries TRBV7-8 and TRBJ1-1, with 7 bases lining up with TRBD1. The CDR3 has 16 amino acids. CDR1 and CDR2 (germline): SGHVS, FQNEAQ. Trimming removed 2 bases from V and 0 bases from J; junction bases left unmatched: 6. CDR3 coding DNA: TGTGCCAGCAGCTTAACGACAGGGATAATGAACACTGAAGCTTTCTTT. Translating gives CASSLTTGIMNTEAFF.

The chain carries TRBV12-3 or TRBV12-4 and TRBJ1-1; D might be TRBD1 (6 bases). V was cut by 5 bases and J by 7 bases, with 8 bases left in between. The CDR3 covers 11 residues. CDR3 sequence: CASSLRGEAFF. CDR3 sequence (DNA): TGTGCCAGCAGTCTCAGGGGTGAAGCTTTCTTT.

This clonotype was detected a few times. The rearrangement uses TRBV30 and TRBJ1-1; D remains ambiguous. Germline-derived CDR1 and CDR2 are GTSNPN and SVGIG (reference sequence). This CDR3 has 13 amino acids. Deletions cut 2 bases from V and 3 bases from J, with 10 bases between. The CDR3 spells CAWSQNRDTEAFF. The CDR3 DNA reads as TGTGCCTGGAGTCAAAATCGGGACACTGAAGCTTTCTTT.

The chain couples TRBV2 to TRBJ2-7; 8 nucleotides line up with TRBD2. The CDR3 runs to 15 residues. V gave up 4 bases and J gave up 1 base; unmatched junction bases: 6. Per the germline V gene, CDR1 is SNHLY and CDR2 is FYNNEI. The CDR3 reads CASSGARGGSYEQYF. The CDR3 DNA sequence: TGTGCCAGCAGTGGTGCCCGCGGGGGGTCCTACGAGCAGTACTTC.

This clonotype was seen at least ten times. V usage is TRBV7-8 and J usage is TRBJ2-7; TRBD1 or TRBD2 may be the D gene (5 bases each). V was shortened by 1 base and J by 2 bases, with 18 bases between the two germline ends. Germline V lookup: CDR1 SGHVS, CDR2 FQNEAQ. CDR3 length equals 17 residues. DNA of the CDR3: TGTGCCAGCAGCTTAGTCGTTATAGGGACGGCAACCTACGAGCAGTACTTC. The encoded protein is CASSLVVIGTATYEQYF.

This clonotype was counted only a few times. The chain is built from TRBV7-2 and TRBJ1-5, with a possible D match to TRBD1 (5 bases). V lost 7 bases to trimming and J lost 5 bases, with 21 bases between them. CDR1 SGHTA and CDR2 FQGNSA come from the germline V gene. The CDR3 runs to 16 residues. The CDR3 DNA is TGTGCCAGCACCTCGTCCGGGGGTCGCCCATATCAGCCCCAGCATTTT. This sequence encodes CASTSSGGRPYQPQHF. Full variable domain (rest looked up from reference TRBV7-2 and TRBJ1-5): GAGVSQSPSNKVTEKGKDVELRCDPISGHTALYWYRQSLGQGLEFLIYFQGNSAPDKSGLPSDRFSAERTGGSVSTLTIQRTQQEDSAVYLCASTSSGGRPYQPQHFGDGTRLSIL.

This clonotype has at least ten counts. This sequence joins TRBV7-2 and TRBJ1-6; 8 bases line up with TRBD1. Germline assignment: CDR1 SGHTA and CDR2 FQGNSA. This CDR3 has 14 amino acids. Trimming took 5 bases from V and 16 from J; bases not matched to a gene: 13. CDR3 nucleotide sequence: TGTGCCAGCAGCCCCTCCGTCGACAGGGGAGGACTCCACTTT. Protein product: CASSPSVDRGGLHF.

A few counts support this clonotype. The V gene is TRBV19, the J gene TRBJ1-4; weak D call: TRBD1 (6 bases). The CDR3 is made up of 15 amino acids. CDR1 LNHDA and CDR2 SQIVND come from the germline V gene (reference sequence). Trimming removed 7 bases at V and 0 bases at J, with 12 bases between. CDR3 sequence reads: CASTIRQATNEKLFF. The CDR3 DNA follows: TGTGCCAGTACCATCCGACAGGCAACTAATGAAAAACTGTTTTTT.

About this clonotype itself: The limits of the CDR3 on the DNA are not certain, so only TCRdb's listed CDR3 is given. The V call is TRBV7-6, the J call TRBJ2-5; the listed D gene, TRBD1, was not tested against the DNA. Inclusive of both ends, the CDR3 amounts to 12 amino acids. Germline CDR1 SGHVS, CDR2 FNYEAQ. The CDR3 protein is CASSLVGGGSYF.

This chain joins TRBV7-9 and TRBJ1-1, with TRBD1 as a possible D gene (5 bases). The germline V gene has CDR1 SEHNR and CDR2 FQNEAQ (reference sequence). Trimming shortened V by 8 bases and J by 1 base, and 14 bases separated the two germline ends. The CDR3 has 14 amino acids. The CDR3 sequence: CASLHRSPNTEAFF. The CDR3, as DNA: TGTGCCAGCCTGCACAGGTCCCCGAACACTGAAGCTTTCTTT.